This passage covers 18 T cell receptor beta chains from one sample sequenced in a study of blood T cell repertoires in COVID-19. Using immunoSEQ multiplex PCR, the repertoire was profiled, and TCRdb retains in-frame clones only, with some absent. This table has fewer than 250,000 clones, approximately 86% appearing once. Sequencing was done on a sample of PBMCs or T cells enriched from blood (not recorded which). These receptors were obtained from a woman in her twenties or thirties with acute COVID-19.

The chain joins TRBV29-1 to TRBJ2-1; 8 nucleotides line up with TRBD2. This CDR3 is 13 amino acids long. V lost 7 bases, J lost 2 bases, and 4 bases stayed unmatched. Germline CDR1 and CDR2: SQVTM and ANQGSEA. Here the CDR3 reads CSGAGGTYNEQFF. The CDR3 DNA reads as TGCAGCGGGGCGGGGGGCACCTACAATGAGCAGTTCTTC.

This chain connects TRBV7-8 to TRBJ2-7; no clear D. The CDR3 has 14 amino acids. CDR1 is SGHVS and CDR2 is FQNEAQ in the germline V gene. Trimming pared 1 base from V and 3 bases from J, leaving 10 bases between. The DNA for the CDR3 is TGTGCCAGCAGCTTAGGGGTATGGAGCTACGAGCAGTACTTC. Protein sequence: CASSLGVWSYEQYF.

This chain joins TRBV30 and TRBJ1-6; 9 bases agree with TRBD1. Germline CDR1 is GTSNPN and CDR2 is SVGIG (reference sequence). J was trimmed by 13 bases and V by 7 bases; bases with no gene match: 11. The CDR3 is 13 amino acids. The CDR3 reads CALTAGQGLPLHF. Written as DNA, the CDR3 is TGTGCCTTAACCGCGGGACAGGGACTTCCCCTCCACTTT. Supplemented by reference TRBV30 and TRBJ1-6, the full variable domain reads SQTIHQWPATLVQPVGSPLSLECTVEGTSNPNLYWYRQAAGRGLQLLFYSVGIGQISSEVPQNLSASRPQDRQFILSSKKLLLSDSGFYLCALTAGQGLPLHFGNGTRLTVT.

This chain uses TRBV10-3 with TRBJ1-5, with a weak D call TRBD1 (5 bases). Germline V gene lookup returns CDR1 ENHRY and CDR2 SYGVKD. The CDR3 is 15 amino acids. Trimming pared 3 bases from V and 5 bases from J, leaving 14 bases between. CDR3 residues: CAISELGGSDQPQHF. CDR3 DNA: TGTGCCATCAGTGAATTGGGGGGAAGCGATCAGCCCCAGCATTTT.

There are a few counts of this clone. Germline and junction disagree at one end, which may indicate a read error. The CDR3 region has the DNA TGTGCCAGCAGCTTGGCAGGAGACTATGCCTACACCTTC. Its translation: CASSLAGDYAYTF. The chain links TRBV5-6 to TRBJ1-2; D is uncertain. CDR3 length: 13 amino acids. In germline, CDR1 is SGHDT, CDR2 YYEEEE.

This chain links TRBV30 with TRBJ1-1; D is uncertain. The CDR3 totals 15 residues. V was cut by 0 bases and J by 2 bases, with 13 bases left in between. Per germline, CDR1 GTSNPN and CDR2 SVGIG (reference sequence). Here the CDR3 DNA reads TGTGCCTGGAGTGTAGTTGTAAGAGGAAACACTGAAGCTTTCTTT. It translates to CAWSVVVRGNTEAFF.

The V call is TRBV15, the J call TRBJ1-5; 7 bases align to TRBD1. The V gene end was trimmed by 1 base and the J gene end by 9 bases; junction bases not matched to a gene: 12. There are 16 residues in the CDR3. Per the germline V gene, CDR1 is LNHNV and CDR2 is YYDKDF (reference sequence). This CDR3 is CATSRASVGGRGPQHF. In DNA form, the CDR3 reads TGTGCCACCAGCAGAGCCTCGGTAGGGGGCCGGGGGCCCCAGCATTTT.

This clone was found a few times. J is TRBJ1-2 and V is TRBV25-1, with a weak D call TRBD1 (5 bases). V was clipped by 4 bases and J by 6 bases, with 24 bases between them. CDR1 is MGHDK and CDR2 is SYGVNS in the germline V gene. The CDR3 extends over 17 amino acids. The CDR3, as DNA: TGTGCCAGCAGTGCTCAGGACAACAAGGGGCCTCCGGATGGCTACACCTTC. It specifies CASSAQDNKGPPDGYTF.

V usage is TRBV10-3 and J usage is TRBJ2-7; perhaps TRBD2 as D (5 bases). The CDR3 is 13 residues long. The V end lost 8 bases, the J end lost 3 bases, and 14 bases lay between the germline ends. From germline, CDR1 is ENHRY and CDR2 SYGVKD. CDR3 DNA sequence: TGTGCCATCGATGAGGGCCCTAACTACGAGCAGTACTTC. Residues: CAIDEGPNYEQYF.

This sequence joins TRBV2 and TRBJ2-1, with TRBD2 matching 9 bases. V was clipped by 5 bases and J by 6 bases; unmatched bases: 11. The germline V gene encodes CDR1 SNHLY and CDR2 FYNNEI. The CDR3 runs to 16 residues. The CDR3 sequence is CASSFRGGAETNEQFF. The DNA for the CDR3 is TGTGCCAGCAGTTTTCGCGGGGGGGCCGAGACCAATGAGCAGTTCTTC.

The CDR3 sequence: CASSFSDRSDTQYF. CDR3 nucleotide sequence: TGCGCCAGCAGCTTTTCGGACAGGTCAGATACGCAGTATTTT. The V call is TRBV4-3, the J call TRBJ2-3; 7 nucleotides align to TRBD1. Germline trimming cut 5 bases from V and 4 bases from J; bases unmatched to any gene: 6. Germline V gene sequence: CDR1 LGHNA, CDR2 YSLEER. This CDR3 region has 14 residues.

V is TRBV6-4 and J is TRBJ1-1; 10 bases are a match to TRBD1. V lost 2 bases and J lost 6; bases outside the gene matches: 6. CDR1 MRHNA and CDR2 SNTAGT come from the germline V gene. The CDR3 spans 15 residues. The chain's CDR3 is CASSDVGQGIAEAFF. The CDR3 nucleotides read TGTGCCAGCAGTGACGTGGGACAGGGGATCGCTGAAGCTTTCTTT.

A single count supports this clone. The genes are TRBV10-2 and TRBJ1-3; D not certain. The CDR3 runs to 14 residues. Deletions cut 6 bases from V and 0 bases from J, with 9 bases between. Germline V gene data show CDR1 as WSHSY and CDR2 as SAAADI. The CDR3 region has the DNA TGCGCCAGCAGGCACATTAACTCTGGAAACACCATATATTTT. Translation: CASRHINSGNTIYF.

The chain employs TRBV18 and TRBJ2-1, with a weak D call TRBD2 (6 bases). Trimming stripped 3 bases from V and 8 bases from J, with 14 bases between. This CDR3 comprises 14 residues. Germline CDR1 KGHSH, CDR2 LQKENI. CDR3 in amino acids: CASSPKGPGDEQFF. CDR3 DNA sequence: TGTGCCAGCTCACCCAAAGGTCCGGGGGATGAGCAGTTCTTC.

The chain uses TRBV18 and TRBJ1-3; D call uncertain. Trimming stripped 2 bases from V and 5 bases from J, with 7 bases between. The CDR3 is 13 residues long. Germline CDR1 KGHSH, CDR2 LQKENI. CDR3 DNA sequence: TGTGCCAGCTCACCAGGGCAGAGAAACACCATATATTTT. Translating gives CASSPGQRNTIYF.

V is TRBV11-3 and J is TRBJ2-1; D ambiguous. There are 13 residues in the CDR3. Germline V gives CDR1 SGHNT, CDR2 YENEEA. V shed 5 bases and J shed 5 bases, with 10 bases lying between them. The DNA of the CDR3 is TGTGCCAGCAGCCAGCATGAGGACAATGAGCAGTTCTTC. Its translation is CASSQHEDNEQFF.

J is TRBJ1-3 and V is TRBV19; D remains ambiguous. CDR3 length: 15 amino acids. From germline, CDR1 is LNHDA and CDR2 SQIVND (reference sequence). Trimming cost V 3 bases and J 0 bases, with 9 bases left between them. The CDR3 spells CASSIIAYSGNTIYF. Here the CDR3 DNA reads TGTGCCAGTAGTATCATTGCCTACTCTGGAAACACCATATATTTT.

V usage is TRBV7-8 and J usage is TRBJ2-2; D ambiguous. CDR3 length: 14 amino acids. V lost 3 bases and J lost 1, with 6 bases in between. Germline V gene lookup returns CDR1 SGHVS and CDR2 FQNEAQ. The DNA for the CDR3 is TGTGCCAGCAGCTTCAACAAGAACACCGGGGAGCTGTTTTTT. This translates into CASSFNKNTGELFF.